This is a list of T cell receptor gamma chains from one sample in a study of intestinal T cells in coeliac disease. TCRdb reran clone calling via CATT on the multiplex PCR reads. The sample contains under 400 gamma-chain clones, approximately 60% of which appear only once. The specimen was a duodenal biopsy. The receptors come from a human donor with celiac disease. Both conserved end residues are part of each CDR3. Clone size is given for some rows only: seen once, a few or many times, or a class if the clone is expanded.

CDR3 protein: CAFVGSVWIKTF; CDR3 DNA: TGTGCCTTCGTGGGGTCGGTTTGGATCAAGACGTTT; J gene: TRGJP2; clone size: NA; V gene: TRGV9
CDR3 protein: CATWGFYYKKLF; CDR3 DNA: TGTGCCACCTGGGGTTTTTATTATAAGAAACTCTTT; J gene: TRGJ1/TRGJ2; clone size: NA; V gene: TRGV3
CDR3 protein: CATWDGSREDYYKKLF; CDR3 DNA: TGTGCCACCTGGGATGGGTCGAGAGAGGATTATTATAAGAAACTCTTT; J gene: TRGJ1/TRGJ2; clone size: few; V gene: TRGV4
CDR3 protein: CATLGRVIIKKLF; CDR3 DNA: TGTGCCACCTTGGGACGCGTTATTATAAAGAAACTCTTT; J gene: TRGJ1/TRGJ2; clone size: NA; V gene: TRGV4
CDR3 protein: CADLGPEKLF; CDR3 DNA: TGTGCCGACCTGGGACCGGAGAAACTCTTT; J gene: TRGJ1/TRGJ2; clone size: NA; V gene: TRGV3
CDR3 protein: CAHLGWRKGFYYKKLF; CDR3 DNA: TGTGCCCACCTGGGATGGCGTAAGGGGTTTTATTATAAGAAACTCTTT; J gene: TRGJ1/TRGJ2; clone size: once; V gene: TRGV4
CDR3 protein: CATWDGARNYYKKLF; CDR3 DNA: TGTGCCACCTGGGACGGGGCGCGGAATTATTATAAGAAACTCTTT; J gene: TRGJ1/TRGJ2; clone size: few; V gene: TRGV2
CDR3 protein: CATWDGGSDWIKTF; CDR3 DNA: TGTGCCACCTGGGACGGTGGTAGTGATTGGATCAAGACGTTT; J gene: TRGJP2; clone size: hyperexpanded; V gene: TRGV2
CDR3 protein: CATLGRAGWFKIF; CDR3 DNA: TGTGCCACCTTGGGACGGGCGGGTTGGTTCAAGATATTT; J gene: TRGJP1; clone size: NA; V gene: TRGV2
CDR3 protein: CATWDGSYYKKLF; CDR3 DNA: TGTGCCACCTGGGACGGGTCCTATTATAAGAAACTCTTT; J gene: TRGJ1/TRGJ2; clone size: few; V gene: TRGV2
CDR3 protein: CATWDRPGYKKLF; CDR3 DNA: TGTGCCACCTGGGACAGGCCGGGTTATAAGAAACTCTTT; J gene: TRGJ1/TRGJ2; clone size: few; V gene: TRGV3
CDR3 protein: CATGMFYSSDWIKTF; CDR3 DNA: TGTGCCACTGGGATGTTTTATAGTAGTGATTGGATCAAGACGTTT; J gene: TRGJP2; clone size: NA; V gene: TRGV4
CDR3 protein: CALWGVGFWIKTF; CDR3 DNA: TGTGCCTTGTGGGGGGTCGGTTTTTGGATCAAGACGTTT; J gene: TRGJP2; clone size: NA; V gene: TRGV9
CDR3 protein: CADLGRGRLYKKLF; CDR3 DNA: TGTGCCGACCTGGGACGGGGCAGGCTCTATAAGAAACTCTTT; J gene: TRGJ1/TRGJ2; clone size: NA; V gene: TRGV2
CDR3 protein: CATWDRVRKLF; CDR3 DNA: TGTGCCACCTGGGATAGAGTCAGAAAGCTCTTT; J gene: TRGJ1/TRGJ2; clone size: NA; V gene: TRGV8
CDR3 protein: CAAWEDANSKKLF; CDR3 DNA: TGTGCTGCGTGGGAGGACGCAAACTCGAAGAAACTCTTT; J gene: TRGJ1/TRGJ2; clone size: large; V gene: TRGV10
CDR3 protein: CATWDGLGYSRIYYKKLF; CDR3 DNA: TGTGCCACCTGGGATGGCCTCGGATACTCTAGGATTTATTATAAGAAACTCTTT; J gene: TRGJ1/TRGJ2; clone size: once; V gene: TRGV4
CDR3 protein: CAPGTAYIYYKKLF; CDR3 DNA: TGTGCACCTGGGACCGCTTATATCTATTATAAGAAACTCTTT; J gene: TRGJ1/TRGJ2; clone size: NA; V gene: TRGV4
CDR3 protein: CATLGWNYYKKLF; CDR3 DNA: TGTGCCACCTTGGGATGGAATTATTATAAGAAACTCTTT; J gene: TRGJ1/TRGJ2; clone size: NA; V gene: TRGV4
CDR3 protein: CATWDGRYKKLF; CDR3 DNA: TGTGCCACCTGGGACGGCCGCTATAAGAAACTCTTT; J gene: TRGJ1/TRGJ2; clone size: NA; V gene: TRGV2
CDR3 protein: CANLGIYYKKLF; CDR3 DNA: TGTGCCAACCTGGGAATCTATTATAAGAAACTCTTT; J gene: TRGJ1/TRGJ2; clone size: NA; V gene: TRGV4
CDR3 protein: CATWDGQRTYKKLF; CDR3 DNA: TGTGCCACCTGGGACGGGCAGCGTACCTATAAGAAACTCTTT; J gene: TRGJ1/TRGJ2; clone size: NA; V gene: TRGV2
CDR3 protein: CATWDGRNEVVFPPFIYKKLF; CDR3 DNA: TGTGCCACCTGGGATGGGCGAAACGAGGTGGTTTTCCCCCCATTTATTTATAAGAAACTCTTT; J gene: TRGJ1/TRGJ2; clone size: NA; V gene: TRGV4
CDR3 protein: CATWMGFGKLF; CDR3 DNA: TGTGCCACCTGGATGGGGTTCGGGAAACTCTTT; J gene: TRGJ1/TRGJ2; clone size: NA; V gene: TRGV4
CDR3 protein: CATWEGHCYKKLF; CDR3 DNA: TGTGCCACCTGGGAAGGGCATTGTTATAAGAAACTCTTT; J gene: TRGJ1/TRGJ2; clone size: few; V gene: TRGV4
CDR3 protein: CAALGLRYKKLF; CDR3 DNA: TGTGCTGCGTTGGGATTGAGGTATAAGAAACTCTTT; J gene: TRGJ1/TRGJ2; clone size: NA; V gene: TRGV10
CDR3 protein: CATWDGLGRKLF; CDR3 DNA: TGTGCCACCTGGGATGGCCTAGGAAGGAAACTCTTT; J gene: TRGJ1/TRGJ2; clone size: NA; V gene: TRGV4
CDR3 protein: CATWESIYKKLF; CDR3 DNA: TGTGCCACCTGGGAATCTATTTATAAGAAACTCTTT; J gene: TRGJ1/TRGJ2; clone size: NA; V gene: TRGV4
CDR3 protein: CATGTGGWFKIF; CDR3 DNA: TGTGCCACTGGGACGGGCGGTTGGTTCAAGATATTT; J gene: TRGJP1; clone size: few; V gene: TRGV2
CDR3 protein: CALWEVYHYYKKLF; CDR3 DNA: TGTGCCTTGTGGGAGGTATACCATTATTATAAGAAACTCTTT; J gene: TRGJ1/TRGJ2; clone size: hyperexpanded; V gene: TRGV9
CDR3 protein: CAAWSYTTGWFKIF; CDR3 DNA: TGTGCTGCGTGGTCATATACCACTGGTTGGTTCAAGATATTT; J gene: TRGJP1; clone size: once; V gene: TRGV10
CDR3 protein: CACWIRHVGESAKVVNWIKTF; CDR3 DNA: TGTGCCTGCTGGATTAGGCACGTAGGGGAGAGTGCTAAAGTAGTGAATTGGATCAAGACGTTT; J gene: TRGJP2; clone size: NA; V gene: TRGV11
CDR3 protein: CAPRDRVIKTF; CDR3 DNA: TGTGCACCACGGGACAGGGTGATCAAGACGTTT; J gene: TRGJP2; clone size: NA; V gene: TRGV3
CDR3 protein: CATWDMAEYKKLF; CDR3 DNA: TGTGCCACCTGGGACATGGCAGAGTATAAGAAACTCTTT; J gene: TRGJ1/TRGJ2; clone size: NA; V gene: TRGV3
CDR3 protein: CAAWDITTGWFKIF; CDR3 DNA: TGTGCTGCGTGGGACATTACCACTGGTTGGTTCAAGATATTT; J gene: TRGJP1; clone size: NA; V gene: TRGV10
CDR3 protein: CATWDGRWGTTGWFKIF; CDR3 DNA: TGTGCCACCTGGGACGGGCGTTGGGGGACCACTGGTTGGTTCAAGATATTT; J gene: TRGJP1; clone size: NA; V gene: TRGV2
CDR3 protein: CATWEVDIRKLF; CDR3 DNA: TGTGCCACCTGGGAAGTGGATATAAGGAAACTCTTT; J gene: TRGJ1/TRGJ2; clone size: NA; V gene: TRGV4
CDR3 protein: CALWEVRPNYYKKLF; CDR3 DNA: TGTGCCTTGTGGGAGGTGCGGCCGAATTATTATAAGAAACTCTTT; J gene: TRGJ1/TRGJ2; clone size: large; V gene: TRGV9
CDR3 protein: CATWDVVLRFIYKKLF; CDR3 DNA: TGTGCCACCTGGGATGTCGTTTTAAGGTTTATTTATAAGAAACTCTTT; J gene: TRGJ1/TRGJ2; clone size: NA; V gene: TRGV4
CDR3 protein: CATWDEQGYKKLF; CDR3 DNA: TGTGCCACCTGGGACGAACAAGGTTATAAGAAACTCTTT; J gene: TRGJ1/TRGJ2; clone size: few; V gene: TRGV5
CDR3 protein: CATWDSGGTGWFKIF; CDR3 DNA: TGTGCCACCTGGGACAGTGGGGGCACTGGTTGGTTCAAGATATTT; J gene: TRGJP1; clone size: NA; V gene: TRGV4
CDR3 protein: CATWDNCNIRKLF; CDR3 DNA: TGTGCCACCTGGGACAACTGCAATATAAGAAAACTCTTT; J gene: TRGJ1/TRGJ2; clone size: NA; V gene: TRGV5
CDR3 protein: CAAWNGMKKLF; CDR3 DNA: TGTGCTGCGTGGAATGGGATGAAGAAACTCTTT; J gene: TRGJ1/TRGJ2; clone size: hyperexpanded; V gene: TRGV10
CDR3 protein: CAHLGRCSSDWIKTF; CDR3 DNA: TGTGCCCACCTGGGCCGGTGTAGTAGTGATTGGATCAAGACGTTT; J gene: TRGJP2; clone size: NA; V gene: TRGV8
CDR3 protein: CATLGRVGLNDWIKTF; CDR3 DNA: TGTGCCACCTTGGGACGGGTCGGACTAAACGATTGGATCAAGACGTTT; J gene: TRGJP2; clone size: NA; V gene: TRGV2
CDR3 protein: CATWMGNKKLF; CDR3 DNA: TGTGCCACCTGGATGGGTAATAAGAAACTCTTT; J gene: TRGJ1/TRGJ2; clone size: NA; V gene: TRGV4
CDR3 protein: CATWDRPYYKKLF; CDR3 DNA: TGTGCCACCTGGGACAGGCCTTATTATAAGAAACTCTTT; J gene: TRGJ1/TRGJ2; clone size: hyperexpanded; V gene: TRGV3
CDR3 protein: CAAWERLWLIYKKLF; CDR3 DNA: TGTGCTGCGTGGGAAAGATTGTGGCTTATTTATAAGAAACTCTTT; J gene: TRGJ1/TRGJ2; clone size: NA; V gene: TRGV10
CDR3 protein: CATWDMAIYKKLF; CDR3 DNA: TGTGCCACCTGGGACATGGCAATTTATAAGAAACTCTTT; J gene: TRGJ1/TRGJ2; clone size: NA; V gene: TRGV3
CDR3 protein: CACWIRHVGEDAKVSDWIKTF; CDR3 DNA: TGTGCCTGCTGGATTAGGCACGTAGGGGAAGATGCTAAAGTAAGTGATTGGATCAAGACGTTT; J gene: TRGJP2; clone size: NA; V gene: TRGV11
CDR3 protein: CATWDRLLF; CDR3 DNA: TGTGCCACCTGGGACAGGCTCCTCTTT; J gene: TRGJ1/TRGJ2; clone size: NA; V gene: TRGV3
CDR3 protein: CATLGFSYKKLF; CDR3 DNA: TGTGCCACCTTGGGATTTAGTTATAAGAAACTCTTT; J gene: TRGJ1/TRGJ2; clone size: NA; V gene: TRGV4
CDR3 protein: CAAWDYKKLF; CDR3 DNA: TGTGCTGCGTGGGATTATAAGAAACTCTTT; J gene: TRGJ1/TRGJ2; clone size: hyperexpanded; V gene: TRGV10
CDR3 protein: CAWDGGIRFKIF; CDR3 DNA: TGTGCATGGGATGGGGGTATTAGGTTCAAGATATTT; J gene: TRGJP1; clone size: NA; V gene: TRGV10
CDR3 protein: CATWDGLGVKKLF; CDR3 DNA: TGTGCCACCTGGGACGGGCTCGGAGTCAAGAAACTCTTT; J gene: TRGJ1/TRGJ2; clone size: large; V gene: TRGV2
CDR3 protein: CAPGADYKKLF; CDR3 DNA: TGTGCACCTGGAGCAGACTATAAGAAACTCTTT; J gene: TRGJ1/TRGJ2; clone size: NA; V gene: TRGV5